A single sample gave rise to the 30 T cell receptor beta chains below, sequenced in a study of blood T cell repertoires in COVID-19. Some clones are missing from TCRdb's copy, which holds only in-frame ones; the method was immunoSEQ multiplex PCR. This sample has tens of thousands of clones, with 80% to 85% found just once. The sample was peripheral blood. The source of these receptors is a human donor in a cohort sampled during active COVID-19.

The chain employs TRBV5-1 and TRBJ2-6, with 8 bases matching TRBD2. J was trimmed by 1 base and V by 3 bases; bases with no gene match: 9. Germline V CDR1 and CDR2: SGHRS, YFSETQ. This CDR3 spans 18 amino acids. CDR3 sequence (DNA): TGCGCCAGCAGCTCCCTACCCGGGGGGGCGTCTGGGGCCAACGTCCTGACTTTC. The encoded protein is CASSSLPGGASGANVLTF.

The chain couples TRBV5-1 to TRBJ2-1, with TRBD2 matching 10 bases. Germline assignment: CDR1 SGHRS and CDR2 YFSETQ. The CDR3 sequence is 15 residues long. V shed 4 bases and J 7 bases; nucleotides not matched to a gene: 8. In nucleotides, the CDR3 is TGCGCCAGCAGCCCAGCGGGGGGGCCGGATAATGAGCAGTTCTTC. Residues: CASSPAGGPDNEQFF.

The chain joins TRBV29-1 to TRBJ1-5; the match to TRBD1 covers 7 bases. Per the germline V gene, CDR1 is SQVTM and CDR2 is ANQGSEA. The CDR3 covers 13 residues. Germline trimming cut 4 bases from V and 3 bases from J; bases unmatched to any gene: 3. CDR3 residues: CSVGDRANQPQHF. The CDR3 nucleotides read TGCAGCGTTGGAGACAGGGCCAATCAGCCCCAGCATTTT. Combining the CDR3 with reference TRBV29-1 and TRBJ1-5 gives the whole variable domain SAVISQKPSRDICQRGTSLTIQCQVDSQVTMMFWYRQQPGQSLTLIATANQGSEATYESGFVIDKFPISRPNLTFSTLTVSNMSPEDSSIYLCSVGDRANQPQHFGDGTRLSIL.

This chain connects TRBV2 to TRBJ1-5; D gene ambiguous. Germline CDR1 is SNHLY and CDR2 is FYNNEI. The CDR3 covers 16 residues. Trimming cost V 2 bases and J 4 bases, with 15 bases left between them. This chain's CDR3 is CASSETVTLFNQPQHF. Here the CDR3 DNA reads TGTGCCAGCAGTGAAACGGTTACCCTTTTTAATCAGCCCCAGCATTTT. The full variable domain, completed using reference TRBV2 and TRBJ1-5, is EPEVTQTPSHQVTQMGQEVILRCVPISNHLYFYWYRQILGQKVEFLVSFYNNEISEKSEIFDDQFSVERPDGSNFTLKIRSTKLEDSAMYFCASSETVTLFNQPQHFGDGTRLSIL.

CDR3 sequence reads: CASSQERLAGGPRETQYF. CDR3 in DNA: TGCGCCAGCAGCCAAGAAAGACTAGCGGGGGGGCCCAGGGAGACCCAGTACTTC. J is TRBJ2-5 and V is TRBV4-1, with 14 bases aligning to TRBD2. V shed 0 bases, J shed 5 bases, and the junction held 8 bases outside the gene matches. This CDR3 has 18 amino acids. Germline values: CDR1 MGHRA, CDR2 YSYEKL.

This rearrangement joins TRBV7-2 to TRBJ2-6; D uncertain. The V gene lost 3 bases and the J gene lost 4 bases, with 4 bases spanning the gap. The germline V gene encodes CDR1 SGHTA and CDR2 FQGNSA. This CDR3 comprises 13 residues. The CDR3 spells CASSFRGANVLTF. DNA for the CDR3: TGTGCCAGCAGCTTCCGGGGGGCCAACGTCCTGACTTTC.

The gene calls are TRBV20-1 and TRBJ1-5; a weak D match, TRBD1 (6 bases). The CDR3 extends over 14 amino acids. Germline CDR1 and CDR2: DFQATT and SNEGSKA (reference sequence). Trimming shortened V by 3 bases and J by 6 bases, and 15 bases separated the two germline ends. CDR3 sequence (DNA): TGCAGTGCTAGTTCGGGGGGCGTGGGTCAGCCCCAGCATTTT. Residues: CSASSGGVGQPQHF.

The chain combines TRBV9 with TRBJ2-2; 8 nucleotides match TRBD1. The CDR3 length is 17 residues. Germline CDR1 and CDR2: SGDLS and YYNGEE. The ends lost 0 bases at V and 0 bases at J; junction bases unmatched: 4. CDR3 in amino acids: CASSVAGDRSNTGELFF. In DNA, the CDR3 is TGTGCCAGCAGCGTAGCGGGGGACAGGTCGAACACCGGGGAGCTGTTTTTT. The whole variable domain, remainder taken from reference TRBV9 and TRBJ2-2, is DSGVTQTPKHLITATGQRVTLRCSPRSGDLSVYWYQQSLDQGLQFLIQYYNGEERAKGNILERFSAQQFPDLHSELNLSSLELGDSALYFCASSVAGDRSNTGELFFGEGSRLTVL.

The chain couples TRBV7-9 to TRBJ2-7; D gene uncertain. Trimming removed 4 bases from V and 2 bases from J, with 3 bases in between. CDR1 and CDR2 (germline): SEHNR, FQNEAQ (reference sequence). The CDR3 runs 11 residues. CDR3 bases: TGTGCCAGCAGCTCCGCCTACGAGCAGTACTTC. Protein sequence: CASSSAYEQYF. Filled out from reference TRBV7-9 and TRBJ2-7, the complete variable domain reads DTGVSQNPRHKITKRGQNVTFRCDPISEHNRLYWYRQTLGQGPEFLTYFQNEAQLEKSRLLSDRFSAERPKGSFSTLEIQRTEQGDSAMYLCASSSAYEQYFGPGTRLTVT.

The chain joins TRBV5-1 to TRBJ2-3, with D tentatively TRBD1 (6 bases). The CDR3 runs to 15 residues. CDR1 is SGHRS and CDR2 is YFSETQ in the germline V gene. The V end was cut by 3 bases, the J end by 3 bases, with 14 bases between. The CDR3 loop is CASSYGTSNTDTQYF. CDR3 DNA: TGCGCCAGCAGCTACGGGACATCCAATACAGATACGCAGTATTTT.

The chain is built from TRBV5-1 and TRBJ1-6, with TRBD1 identical over 10 bases. The germline V gene encodes CDR1 SGHRS and CDR2 YFSETQ. With 2 bases clipped from V and 5 bases from J, the junction kept 1 base outside the gene matches. The length of the CDR3 is 15 residues. CDR3 in DNA: TGCGCCAGCAGCTTTGGGACAGGGGATAATTCACCCCTCCACTTT. Translation: CASSFGTGDNSPLHF.

This clone was counted a single time. This sequence joins TRBV5-6 and TRBJ2-7; the match to TRBD1 covers 7 bases. V was pared by 2 bases and J by 6 bases, with 5 bases of the junction left unmatched. The CDR3 consists of 13 residues. The germline V gene encodes CDR1 SGHDT and CDR2 YYEEEE. This CDR3 reads CASSFGTVGEQYF. CDR3 nucleotide sequence: TGTGCCAGCAGCTTTGGGACAGTAGGCGAGCAGTACTTC.

This clone turned up a few times. The V gene is TRBV6-4, the J gene TRBJ2-5, with D possibly matching TRBD2 (6 bases). The V end was cut by 3 bases, the J end by 2 bases, with 10 bases between. The CDR3 is made up of 14 amino acids. Germline values: CDR1 MRHNA, CDR2 SNTAGT. The CDR3 DNA sequence: TGTGCCAGCAGTGAATCCGGGACTCAAGAGACCCAGTACTTC. Protein: CASSESGTQETQYF.

The rearrangement joins TRBV7-9 to TRBJ2-5, with 11 nucleotides matching TRBD1. Germline CDR1 reads SEHNR; CDR2 reads FQNEAQ (reference sequence). The CDR3 is 17 amino acids. Trimming at V came to 4 bases and at J to 4 bases, leaving 11 bases not matched to a gene. The CDR3 DNA follows: TGTGCCAGCAGCTCCCTGACGCGGACAGGGGGCACAGAGACCCAGTACTTC. This translates into CASSSLTRTGGTETQYF.

The chain couples TRBV2 to TRBJ1-5, with D possibly TRBD1 on 6 matching bases. In germline, CDR1 is SNHLY, CDR2 FYNNEI. Trimming left V 7 bases short and J 4 bases short, with 11 bases between. CDR3 length: 13 residues. CDR3 DNA: TGTGCCAGCACCCGGACAGCGAATCAGCCCCAGCATTTT. As protein: CASTRTANQPQHF.

The genes are TRBV2 and TRBJ1-5, with D perhaps TRBD1 (5 bases). From germline, CDR1 is SNHLY and CDR2 FYNNEI. Trimming left V 6 bases short and J 10 bases short, with 19 bases between. This CDR3 has 14 residues. Written as DNA, the CDR3 is TGTGCCAGCAGGTCCGGGACGGGGGACGGTCCCCAGCATTTT. Translating it yields CASRSGTGDGPQHF.

The J gene is TRBJ1-2, the V gene TRBV7-9; 7 bases map to TRBD1. There are 12 residues in the CDR3. Trimming cost V 2 bases and J 6 bases; bases outside gene matches: 0. Germline V lookup: CDR1 SEHNR, CDR2 FQNEAQ (reference sequence). This CDR3 is CASSLTGDGYTF. CDR3 DNA sequence: TGTGCCAGCAGCTTAACAGGGGATGGCTACACCTTC.

In its sample, this clone was seen a few times. The CDR3 spells CASSSAGQGLGDEQFF. As DNA, the CDR3 is TGTGCCAGCAGCTCTGCCGGACAGGGGCTGGGCGATGAGCAGTTCTTC. The rearrangement links TRBV5-4 to TRBJ2-1; 9 bases map to TRBD1. This CDR3 is 16 amino acids long. The junction had 12 bases not matched to a gene; V was cut back by 3 bases and J by 8 bases. Looked up from germline, CDR1 is SGHNT and CDR2 is YYREEE (reference sequence).

The chain combines TRBV7-9 with TRBJ2-1; TRBD2 matches 15 bases. Germline V gene sequence: CDR1 SEHNR, CDR2 FQNEAQ (reference sequence). The CDR3 is 18 residues long. V shed 5 bases, J shed 0 bases, and the junction held 5 bases outside the gene matches. The CDR3 nucleotides are TGTGCCAGCAGCGACGGACTAGCGGGGGGGAGCTCCTACAATGAGCAGTTCTTC. Translating gives CASSDGLAGGSSYNEQFF.

This clone occurred once. J is TRBJ2-7 and V is TRBV19, with D possibly matching TRBD1 (6 bases). Germline V CDR1 and CDR2: LNHDA, SQIVND (reference sequence). V was clipped by 7 bases and J by 3 bases, with 16 bases between them. The CDR3 is 14 amino acids. The DNA of the CDR3 is TGTGCCAGTAAGGATGTCGGACAGAGCTACGAGCAGTACTTC. This encodes CASKDVGQSYEQYF.

The V gene is TRBV5-1, the J gene TRBJ1-1; TRBD1 might be the D (6 bases). Per germline, CDR1 SGHRS and CDR2 YFSETQ. Deletions cut 4 bases from V and 7 bases from J, with 17 bases between. CDR3 length: 14 residues. The CDR3 here is CASSLPITGSEAFF. CDR3 in DNA: TGCGCCAGCAGCCTACCGATTACAGGGAGTGAAGCTTTCTTT.

The chain employs TRBV12-3 or TRBV12-4 and TRBJ1-1, with D tentatively TRBD1 (5 bases). V was cut by 7 bases and J by 3 bases, with 12 bases left in between. This CDR3 spans 13 amino acids. CDR3 nucleotide sequence: TGTGCCAGCACCCAAACAGGCTACACTGAAGCTTTCTTT. Translation: CASTQTGYTEAFF.

The chain has TRBV13 and TRBJ2-7; the D gene is possibly TRBD1 (6 bases). Germline CDR1 and CDR2: PRHDT and FYEKMQ (reference sequence). The CDR3 loop spans 15 amino acids. Trimming left V 0 bases short and J 6 bases short, with 15 bases between. The CDR3 DNA follows: TGTGCCAGCAGCTTAGGGGGGGCGAAGGGCGCCGAGCAGTACTTC. Amino acid sequence: CASSLGGAKGAEQYF.

The chain combines TRBV27 with TRBJ2-5; D may be TRBD2 (5 bases). The V gene's germline CDR1 is MNHEY and CDR2 SMNVEV (reference sequence). The CDR3 sequence is 11 residues long. V lost 5 bases and J lost 5, with 6 bases in between. The CDR3 here is CASSRGETQYF. As DNA, the CDR3 is TGTGCCAGCAGTAGAGGGGAGACCCAGTACTTC.

The chain couples TRBV12-3 or TRBV12-4 to TRBJ1-6; D is uncertain. The CDR3 is made up of 12 amino acids. The ends were cut back, 5 bases at V and 7 bases at J, with 6 bases in the middle. CDR3 sequence: CASSLSNSPLHF. CDR3 coding DNA: TGTGCCAGCAGTCTCTCGAATTCACCCCTCCACTTT.

This chain connects TRBV7-6 to TRBJ2-1; TRBD2 matches at 12 bases. Germline V CDR1 and CDR2: SGHVS, FNYEAQ. The CDR3 contains 15 residues. After removal of 6 bases from V and 4 bases from J, the junction contained 4 bases not matched to a gene. This CDR3 reads CASRPTSGGYNEQFF. The CDR3 DNA reads TGTGCCAGCAGACCTACTAGCGGGGGGTACAATGAGCAGTTCTTC.

The chain links TRBV28 to TRBJ1-4; D gene unclear. CDR1 is MDHEN and CDR2 is SYDVKM in the germline V gene. The V gene lost 3 bases and the J gene lost 3 bases, with 11 bases spanning the gap. The CDR3 spans 15 residues. The CDR3 region is CASSLARFPNEKLFF. The CDR3 region has the DNA TGTGCCAGCAGTTTGGCGCGGTTTCCTAATGAAAAACTGTTTTTT.

The genes are TRBV28 and TRBJ1-5; D gene uncertain. Trimming cost V 8 bases and J 3 bases, with 20 bases left between them. Germline loops: CDR1 MDHEN, CDR2 SYDVKM. The CDR3 has 16 amino acids. Here the CDR3 reads CASASSSFGNNQPQHF. CDR3 DNA: TGTGCCAGCGCGAGTAGCAGCTTCGGGAACAATCAGCCCCAGCATTTT. The variable domain in full, with the rest retrieved from reference TRBV28 and TRBJ1-5, is DVKVTQSSRYLVKRTGEKVFLECVQDMDHENMFWYRQDPGLGLRLIYFSYDVKMKEKGDIPEGYSVSREKKERFSLILESASTNQTSMYLCASASSSFGNNQPQHFGDGTRLSIL.

This chain connects TRBV11-3 to TRBJ1-3, with D possibly TRBD1 on 6 matching bases. V shed 2 bases and J shed 0 bases, with 20 bases lying between them. The CDR3 sequence is 19 residues long. Germline V gives CDR1 SGHNT, CDR2 YENEEA. The CDR3 here is CASSLIYRASPSSGNTIYF. The CDR3 DNA reads TGTGCCAGCAGCTTAATTTACAGGGCTTCACCTTCCTCTGGAAACACCATATATTTT.

V and J are TRBV6-5 and TRBJ2-3; D may be TRBD1 (5 bases). The V end lost 6 bases, the J end lost 0 bases, and 10 bases lay between the germline ends. The CDR3 covers 14 residues. Germline CDR1 reads MNHEY; CDR2 reads SVGAGI. The CDR3 DNA reads as TGTGCCAGCAGGACAGTTTATAGCACAGATACGCAGTATTTT. Its translation is CASRTVYSTDTQYF.